Presented here are 31 T cell receptor beta chains from one specimen sequenced in a study of shared clonotypes between healthy human individuals. It was CD45RO-negative cells, positively selected for CCR7, that made up naive CD8 cells, with terminally differentiated effector memory CD45RA+ cells excluded. TCRdb keeps only in-frame clones here, not all; method: immunoSEQ multiplex PCR. This sample has some 1,900,000 clones, with roughly 94% found just once. The sequenced sample consisted of naive CD8+ T cells sorted from blood. Source of these receptors: a man between 18 and 29 years old in good health.

The chain employs TRBV9 and TRBJ2-6; 8 bases are a match to TRBD1. The CDR3 contains 19 residues. The J segment lost 5 bases and the V segment lost 3 bases, leaving 16 bases of the junction unmatched. Per the germline V gene, CDR1 is SGDLS and CDR2 is YYNGEE. In DNA form, the CDR3 reads TGTGCCAGCAGCGATAGTGCGGGACAGGCTCGCAGCTGGGCCAACGTCCTGACTTTC. Translated: CASSDSAGQARSWANVLTF. The full variable domain, with the rest looked up from reference TRBV9 and TRBJ2-6, is DSGVTQTPKHLITATGQRVTLRCSPRSGDLSVYWYQQSLDQGLQFLIQYYNGEERAKGNILERFSAQQFPDLHSELNLSSLELGDSALYFCASSDSAGQARSWANVLTFGAGSRLTVL.

As to this clone: This CDR3 is also generated by other DNA sequences in the sample. Here the CDR3 reads CSASGDYGYTF. CDR3 sequence (DNA): TGCAGTGCTAGCGGTGACTATGGCTACACCTTC. The V and J genes are TRBV20-1 and TRBJ1-2; unclear D gene. The CDR3 contains 11 residues. V lost 3 bases to trimming and J lost 3 bases, with 5 bases between them. CDR1 is DFQATT and CDR2 is SNEGSKA in the germline V gene (reference sequence).

The V call is TRBV5-1, the J call TRBJ2-7; tentative D call: TRBD1 (5 bases). There are 12 residues in the CDR3. V lost 0 bases and J lost 5, with 6 bases in between. Germline CDR1 is SGHRS and CDR2 is YFSETQ. The CDR3: CASSLAQDEQYF. The DNA of the CDR3 is TGCGCCAGCAGCTTGGCACAGGACGAGCAGTACTTC.

In nucleotides, the CDR3 is TGCAGCGCTCTGGAGAGGGGGCAGACCGAGCAGTACTTC. It is translated as CSALERGQTEQYF. The chain carries TRBV29-1 and TRBJ2-7; 7 bases align to TRBD1. This CDR3 has 13 residues. From germline, CDR1 is SQVTM and CDR2 ANQGSEA. V lost 7 bases to trimming and J lost 6 bases; unmatched junction nucleotides: 12.

The genes are TRBV14 and TRBJ2-3; a possible D gene is TRBD2 (5 bases). Trimming left V 4 bases short and J 6 bases short, with 17 bases between. This CDR3 comprises 15 residues. CDR1 and CDR2 (germline): SGHDN, FVKESK. The CDR3: CASSPLHRAADTQYF. For the CDR3, the DNA is TGTGCCAGCAGCCCTCTCCACAGAGCGGCGGATACGCAGTATTTT.

The V call is TRBV11-2, the J call TRBJ2-7, with D uncertain. Trimming removed 5 bases from V and 5 bases from J, with 7 bases in between. Looked up from germline, CDR1 is SGHAT and CDR2 is FQNNGV. The CDR3 sequence is 11 residues long. The CDR3 protein is CASSQVNEQYF. Here the CDR3 DNA reads TGTGCCAGCAGCCAAGTGAACGAGCAGTACTTC.

The rearrangement uses TRBV6-6 and TRBJ1-2; D is ambiguous. CDR1 and CDR2 (germline): MNHNY, SVGAGI (reference sequence). This CDR3 contains 11 residues. Trimming cost V 2 bases and J 8 bases, with 6 bases left between them. CDR3 in DNA: TGTGCCAGCAGTTACGCCACCGGCTACACCTTC. Protein: CASSYATGYTF.

This sequence joins TRBV19 and TRBJ2-7, with 8 bases that match TRBD1. The CDR3 has 15 amino acids. Losses at the gene ends were 5 bases for V and 3 bases for J; bases not matched to a gene: 9. CDR1 and CDR2 (germline): LNHDA, SQIVND (reference sequence). The CDR3 loop is CASSYGAGGVYEQYF. In DNA, the CDR3 is TGTGCCAGTAGTTACGGGGCAGGGGGCGTCTACGAGCAGTACTTC.

This clone was recorded only once. This same CDR3 is encoded by further DNA sequences in the sample. CDR3 amino acids: CASSPGPYNEQFF. The CDR3 DNA reads TGTGCCAGCAGCCCGGGGCCCTACAATGAGCAGTTCTTC. This chain connects TRBV11-2 to TRBJ2-1, with D possibly called TRBD1 or TRBD2 (5 bases each). There are 13 residues in the CDR3. V was shortened by 5 bases and J by 2 bases, with 7 bases between the two germline ends. Per the germline V gene, CDR1 is SGHAT and CDR2 is FQNNGV.

The V gene is TRBV30, the J gene TRBJ2-3, with D tentatively TRBD2 (5 bases). Germline CDR1 and CDR2: GTSNPN and SVGIG (reference sequence). The V gene lost 0 bases and the J gene lost 2 bases, with 12 bases spanning the gap. The CDR3 consists of 15 residues. CDR3 region: CAWSVLGGPTDTQYF. The CDR3 nucleotides are TGTGCCTGGAGTGTACTGGGCGGGCCCACAGATACGCAGTATTTT.

The gene calls are TRBV5-1 and TRBJ2-7; D is unresolved. The V and J ends lost 7 bases and 1 base respectively, with 12 bases between them. CDR1 is SGHRS and CDR2 is YFSETQ in the germline V gene. This CDR3 has 13 residues. The CDR3 bases are TGCGCCAGCTCGGTAGAGGTATCCTACGAGCAGTACTTC. It is translated as CASSVEVSYEQYF.

The chain employs TRBV4-3 and TRBJ1-6; tentatively, D is TRBD1 (6 bases). The germline V gene has CDR1 LGHNA and CDR2 YSLEER. CDR3 length: 13 amino acids. Trimming pared 4 bases from V and 9 bases from J, leaving 10 bases between. The DNA for the CDR3 is TGCGCCAGCAGCCCTGAGGGGGTTTCACCCCTCCACTTT. Protein: CASSPEGVSPLHF.

The CDR3 loop is CAWSLTSGSYNEQFF. The CDR3 coding sequence is TGTGCCTGGAGTCTCACTAGCGGGTCTTACAATGAGCAGTTCTTC. The V call is TRBV30, the J call TRBJ2-1; 9 bases line up with TRBD2. After removal of 2 bases from V and 4 bases from J, the junction contained 6 bases not matched to a gene. The CDR3 totals 15 residues. Germline V gives CDR1 GTSNPN, CDR2 SVGIG (reference sequence).

The V gene is TRBV4-1, the J gene TRBJ2-7; D may match TRBD1 or TRBD2 (5 bases each). Germline CDR1 reads MGHRA; CDR2 reads YSYEKL. The CDR3 runs 15 residues. V was pared by 4 bases and J by 6 bases, with 19 bases between. CDR3 in DNA: TGCGCCAGCAGCCCCGGAAGGGGAGCCTACCGCGAGCAGTACTTC. The encoded protein is CASSPGRGAYREQYF.

The rearrangement uses TRBV4-1 and TRBJ1-5; 12 bases align to TRBD1. The CDR3 length is 16 residues. Germline values: CDR1 MGHRA, CDR2 YSYEKL. J lost 6 bases, V lost 0 bases, and 3 bases had no gene match. This chain's CDR3 is CASSQEGTGGGQPQHF. The CDR3 region has the DNA TGCGCCAGCAGCCAAGAGGGGACAGGGGGCGGTCAGCCCCAGCATTTT.

The DNA of the CDR3 is TGTGCCAGCTCAAGGACAGTTCTTTACGAGCAGTACTTC. Its protein product is CASSRTVLYEQYF. V usage is TRBV27 and J usage is TRBJ2-7; D is perhaps TRBD1 (6 bases). Deletions cut 8 bases from V and 4 bases from J, with 15 bases between. The CDR3 loop spans 13 amino acids. CDR1 MNHEY and CDR2 SMNVEV come from the germline V gene (reference sequence).

The rearrangement joins TRBV13 to TRBJ1-6, with 11 bases aligning to TRBD1. CDR1 and CDR2 from the germline V gene are PRHDT and FYEKMQ (reference sequence). The CDR3 is made up of 16 amino acids. V was clipped by 5 bases and J by 7 bases; unmatched bases: 7. In DNA, the CDR3 is TGTGCCAGCAGCCCCTCGGGGACAGGGGGAAATTCACCCCTCCACTTT. Translated: CASSPSGTGGNSPLHF.

This sequence joins TRBV7-9 and TRBJ2-3; 11 bases are shared with TRBD2. CDR3 length equals 16 residues. The germline V gene encodes CDR1 SEHNR and CDR2 FQNEAQ (reference sequence). V lost 3 bases, J lost 2 bases, and 4 bases stayed unmatched. The CDR3 sequence is CASSFLGLADTDTQYF. CDR3 bases: TGTGCCAGCAGCTTTCTGGGACTAGCGGACACAGATACGCAGTATTTT.

The V and J genes are TRBV25-1 and TRBJ2-7; 11 bases are shared with TRBD1. CDR1 is MGHDK, CDR2 SYGVNS, per germline. The CDR3 is 14 residues long. V lost 8 bases to trimming and J lost 5 bases; unmatched junction nucleotides: 8. The CDR3 protein is CASLQPGQGDEQYF. CDR3 sequence (DNA): TGTGCCAGCCTACAACCGGGACAGGGGGACGAGCAGTACTTC.

About this clone: Other DNA sequences within the sample encode an identical CDR3. The V and J genes are TRBV13 and TRBJ2-7; no clear D gene. This CDR3 spans 13 amino acids. Germline-derived CDR1 and CDR2 are PRHDT and FYEKMQ (reference sequence). Trimming stripped 1 base from V and 2 bases from J, with 6 bases between. The CDR3 DNA sequence: TGTGCCAGCAGCTTAGCCCCTACCTACGAGCAGTACTTC. Its translation: CASSLAPTYEQYF. Using reference TRBV13 and TRBJ2-7 for the parts outside the CDR3, the full variable domain is AAGVIQSPRHLIKEKRETATLKCYPIPRHDTVYWYQQGPGQDPQFLISFYEKMQSDKGSIPDRFSAQQFSDYHSELNMSSLELGDSALYFCASSLAPTYEQYFGPGTRLTVT.

This chain joins TRBV5-6 and TRBJ2-3; 9 bases align to TRBD1. Germline CDR1 is SGHDT and CDR2 is YYEEEE. V was clipped by 4 bases and J by 2 bases; unmatched bases: 11. This CDR3 comprises 17 residues. The CDR3 DNA is TGTGCCAGCAGCGCAAGCCCCGGGACAGGGTTCACAGATACGCAGTATTTT. This sequence encodes CASSASPGTGFTDTQYF.

Worth noting for this clone: Other DNA sequences from this sample encode an identical CDR3 as well. The V call is TRBV13, the J call TRBJ1-1; D is unclear. Deletions cut 2 bases from V and 2 bases from J, with 3 bases between. From germline, CDR1 is PRHDT and CDR2 FYEKMQ (reference sequence). The length of the CDR3 is 12 residues. The CDR3, as DNA: TGTGCCAGCAGCTTAAGTAACACTGAAGCTTTCTTT. It translates to CASSLSNTEAFF.

The chain links TRBV5-1 to TRBJ2-7; TRBD2 matches 15 bases. This CDR3 has 16 amino acids. CDR1 and CDR2 (germline): SGHRS, YFSETQ. With 3 bases clipped from V and 4 bases from J, the junction kept 5 bases outside the gene matches. CDR3 sequence: CASSSGLAGGGYEQYF. The CDR3 nucleotides read TGCGCCAGCAGCTCCGGACTAGCGGGAGGGGGTTACGAGCAGTACTTC.

The rearrangement links TRBV5-6 to TRBJ2-1; the D gene is possibly TRBD2 (6 bases). This CDR3 has 16 residues. CDR1 is SGHDT, CDR2 YYEEEE, per germline. V lost 4 bases and J 0 bases, leaving 14 bases between the germline ends. The chain's CDR3 is CASSTDGSPSYNEQFF. The CDR3 DNA sequence: TGTGCCAGCAGCACTGACGGGAGCCCCTCCTACAATGAGCAGTTCTTC.

The V and J genes are TRBV27 and TRBJ2-7, with 10 positions matching TRBD2. With 2 bases clipped from V and 4 bases from J, the junction kept 8 bases outside the gene matches. Germline CDR1 is MNHEY and CDR2 is SMNVEV (reference sequence). This CDR3 spans 16 amino acids. CDR3 in DNA: TGTGCCAGCAGTTTAAGGGGAGCGGGAGGGCCGTACGAGCAGTACTTC. It yields the protein CASSLRGAGGPYEQYF.

This clone was counted once. The chain carries TRBV15 and TRBJ1-1; 8 bases agree with TRBD1. The CDR3 is 13 amino acids. J gave up 3 bases and V 5 bases, and 2 bases lay outside the gene matches. CDR1 LNHNV and CDR2 YYDKDF come from the germline V gene (reference sequence). The CDR3 bases are TGTGCCACCAGCCCGGACAGGGACACTGAAGCTTTCTTT. It yields the protein CATSPDRDTEAFF.

The chain uses TRBV5-4 and TRBJ2-3; D is unclear. From germline, CDR1 is SGHNT and CDR2 YYREEE (reference sequence). V lost 5 bases, J lost 2 bases, and 12 bases lay in between. CDR3 length equals 14 residues. The CDR3 loop is CASRQLGPTDTQYF. DNA for the CDR3: TGTGCCAGCAGACAGCTTGGGCCCACAGATACGCAGTATTTT.

This clone was counted a few times. V usage is TRBV5-4 and J usage is TRBJ1-2; TRBD1 agrees at 8 bases. CDR3 length: 13 residues. Germline CDR1 SGHNT, CDR2 YYREEE (reference sequence). J was trimmed by 7 bases and V by 6 bases; bases with no gene match: 8. CDR3 DNA: TGTGCCAGCACCTGGACAGGGTCAATTGGCTACACCTTC. Translated, it gives CASTWTGSIGYTF.

V usage is TRBV27 and J usage is TRBJ2-1; possibly TRBD1 or TRBD2 for D (6 bases each). Per germline, CDR1 MNHEY and CDR2 SMNVEV (reference sequence). The CDR3 covers 14 residues. V lost 5 bases, J lost 8 bases, and 16 bases lay in between. Written as DNA, the CDR3 is TGTGCCAGCAGTCCCTCCGGGGGCTGGGATGAGCAGTTCTTC. Its protein is CASSPSGGWDEQFF.

This chain links TRBV27 with TRBJ2-5; 7 bases map to TRBD2. Trimming cost V 5 bases and J 7 bases; bases outside gene matches: 4. The V gene's germline CDR1 is MNHEY and CDR2 SMNVEV (reference sequence). The CDR3 has 12 amino acids. CDR3 in amino acids: CASSPGGWTQYF. Written as DNA, the CDR3 is TGTGCCAGCAGTCCCGGGGGGTGGACCCAGTACTTC.

The rearrangement links TRBV6-1 to TRBJ1-2; D might be TRBD1 (6 bases). CDR1 MNHNS and CDR2 SASEGT come from the germline V gene. The CDR3 has 12 amino acids. V gave up 7 bases and J gave up 4 bases, with 10 bases separating them. The CDR3 spells CASTGGSYGYTF. Written as DNA, the CDR3 is TGTGCCAGCACGGGGGGCTCCTATGGCTACACCTTC.